Here is one TCR beta chain with its context. The antigen is not known. The data stem from a study of CXCR3-negative and CXCR3-positive naive CD8 T cells. The study made its TRB cDNA libraries by 5' RACE, adding UMI labels. Reanalyzing the 5' RACE reads, TCRdb keeps one entry per CDR3 protein, without DNA. In all, the sample yields tens of thousands of distinct CDR3 sequences. Per germline, CDR1 SQVTM and CDR2 ANQGSEA. This CDR3 contains 14 residues. Study-level points and caveats: TRB CDR3s of CXCR3-positive naive cells were more hydrophobic than those of CXCR3-negative naive cells.

The sequencing sample was made of naive CXCR3+ CD8+ T cells from blood. Subset in this sample: CD45RO-CCR7+CD27+CD95- naive CD8+ T cells expressing CXCR3 (TNR3+). This sequence originates from a human donor in good health. Some clones in this sample may be carry-over from other donors' samples. The chain has TRBV29-1 and TRBJ2-1. CDR3 loop: CSVEPTGLLNEQFF.